This T cell receptor (beta chain) was sequenced in a study of regulatory T cells in long-lasting Graves disease. To make TCR beta libraries, researchers used iRepertoire HTBI primers and Arm-PCR of CDR3 regions. The authors' processing: Sequenced samples collectively carried 62 TRBV and 11 to 15 TRBJ segments. Via MiXCR, TCRdb re-called the multiplex PCR reads, giving one row per CDR3 protein. The V and J calls follow TCRdb's processing rather than the paper's. Altogether roughly 510,000 distinct CDR3 sequences are present, about 16% being singletons, with the ten largest covering 12%. In regard to this clonotype: Its antigen is not identified.

The J segment lost 5 bases and the V segment lost 2 bases, leaving 3 bases of the junction unmatched. The CDR3 contains 15 residues. Per the germline V gene, CDR1 is MGHRA and CDR2 is YSYEKL. Time point specified: newly diagnosed GD, antithyroid drugs for less than 3 months. The TCR library was made from RNA extracted from PBMCs. Study-level findings and limits: Having only a small sample size may have limited accuracy. New patients shared about a thousand public clonotypes, fewer than the approximately 2,500 shared by persistent patients.

The same specimen was also included in a second study, on T cells in Graves' hyperthyroidism and ophthalmopathy. That work states: Lactation, pregnancy, other autoimmune disease or uncontrolled infection excluded patients.

The rearrangement uses TRBV4-1 and TRBJ2-3, with TRBD2 matching over 11 bases. This sequence was found in a young man with Graves disease. This material consisted of peripheral blood mononuclear cells (PBMCs), taken at new diagnosis, from a patient treated with antithyroid drugs. The CDR3 sequence: CASSQWGLAEDTQYF. The CDR3 DNA reads as TGCGCCAGCAGCCAATGGGGACTAGCGGAAGATACGCAGTATTTT.